One and the same sample provided the 32 T cell receptor beta chains below, sequenced in a study of T cell responses to AZD1222 COVID-19 vaccine. Using immunoSEQ multiplex PCR, the repertoire was profiled, and TCRdb retains in-frame clones only, with some absent. The sample carries 130,000 to 150,000 clones, around 88% recorded once. The sample consisted of peripheral blood, taken on day 0 of AZD1222 vaccination. The receptors stem from an adult in good health.

The chain employs TRBV2 and TRBJ1-5; tentatively, D is TRBD1 (5 bases). Germline V gene lookup returns CDR1 SNHLY and CDR2 FYNNEI. The CDR3 length is 14 residues. Trimming cost V 7 bases and J 8 bases, with 18 bases left between them. In nucleotides, the CDR3 is TGTGCCAGCACCATCCTTCCTACAGGAGAGCCCCAGCATTTT. Its protein is CASTILPTGEPQHF. Complete variable domain (other parts from reference TRBV2 and TRBJ1-5): EPEVTQTPSHQVTQMGQEVILRCVPISNHLYFYWYRQILGQKVEFLVSFYNNEISEKSEIFDDQFSVERPDGSNFTLKIRSTKLEDSAMYFCASTILPTGEPQHFGDGTRLSIL.

This sequence joins TRBV7-9 and TRBJ2-7, with unresolved D. The germline gives CDR1 SEHNR, CDR2 FQNEAQ (reference sequence). The CDR3 is 15 amino acids. V lost 1 base, J lost 5 bases, and 15 bases lay in between. CDR3 protein: CASSLVWDSRDEQYF. For the CDR3, the DNA is TGTGCCAGCAGCTTAGTTTGGGATTCTAGGGACGAGCAGTACTTC.

This chain joins TRBV6-2 or TRBV6-3 and TRBJ1-6, with D uncertain. CDR1 and CDR2 (germline): MNHEY, SVGEGT. V lost 0 bases and J lost 10, with 7 bases in between. This CDR3 has 13 amino acids. In nucleotides, the CDR3 is TGTGCCAGCAGTTACTCGGAGGGATCACCCCTCCACTTT. This gives the protein CASSYSEGSPLHF.

This clone showed up just once. V usage is TRBV9 and J usage is TRBJ2-6, with D unresolved. CDR1 and CDR2 (germline): SGDLS, YYNGEE. The CDR3 has 14 residues. V was pared by 4 bases and J by 0 bases, with 5 bases between. CDR3 in amino acids: CASSLYSGANVLTF. The CDR3 nucleotides are TGTGCCAGCAGCCTCTACTCTGGGGCCAACGTCCTGACTTTC.

This clone was detected only a few times. The rearrangement joins TRBV24-1 to TRBJ2-3; 9 bases map to TRBD2. Germline V CDR1 and CDR2: KGHDR, SFDVKD. J was trimmed by 0 bases and V by 3 bases; bases with no gene match: 12. The CDR3 has 19 amino acids. The CDR3 DNA reads as TGTGCCACCAGTGATCCCGCTAGCGGGGCAACTTTTAGCACAGATACGCAGTATTTT. Translating gives CATSDPASGATFSTDTQYF.

The rearrangement joins TRBV10-3 to TRBJ2-1, with TRBD1 matching over 11 bases. This CDR3 spans 16 amino acids. V dropped 5 bases and J dropped 8; count of bases not matched to a gene: 11. The germline V gene has CDR1 ENHRY and CDR2 SYGVKD. The CDR3 DNA follows: TGTGCCATCAGTCCCTCCCAGGGACAGGGGGAGCATGAGCAGTTCTTC. Encoded protein: CAISPSQGQGEHEQFF.

The rearrangement joins TRBV12-3 or TRBV12-4 to TRBJ1-6; D gene uncertain. The CDR3 runs to 13 residues. V lost 5 bases and J 9 bases, leaving 11 bases between the germline ends. CDR3 coding DNA: TGTGCCAGCAGTCGAGCGGGAGTTTCACCCCTCCACTTT. Translated, it gives CASSRAGVSPLHF.

This clone was detected only a few times. V and J are TRBV9 and TRBJ2-7; D call uncertain. V was clipped by 3 bases and J by 3 bases, with 19 bases between them. The germline V gene encodes CDR1 SGDLS and CDR2 YYNGEE. This CDR3 is built from 16 residues. Written as DNA, the CDR3 is TGTGCCAGCAGCGCGAGCTTTTCCGGGTCAAACTACGAGCAGTACTTC. It translates to CASSASFSGSNYEQYF.

The chain is built from TRBV11-3 and TRBJ1-1; perhaps TRBD1 as D (6 bases). The CDR3 sequence is 12 residues long. CDR1 and CDR2 (germline): SGHNT, YENEEA. V was trimmed by 6 bases and J by 7 bases, leaving 12 bases between them. CDR3 sequence (DNA): TGTGCCAGCAGAGGTACAGGGAGTGAAGCTTTCTTT. It is translated as CASRGTGSEAFF.

With regard to this clone: An end of the junction does not agree with germline; a read error may underlie this. The chain uses TRBV24-1 and TRBJ1-1; D remains ambiguous. Germline loops: CDR1 KGHDR, CDR2 SFDVKD. The length of the CDR3 is 14 residues. The CDR3 bases are TGTGCCACCCCATCCAGGACGATGAAGACTGAAGCTTTCTTT. Residues: CATPSRTMKTEAFF.

The rearrangement uses TRBV7-9 and TRBJ2-7, with TRBD2 matching 10 bases. The V gene's germline CDR1 is SEHNR and CDR2 FQNEAQ (reference sequence). Trimming cost V 5 bases and J 3 bases; bases outside gene matches: 10. The CDR3 has 16 amino acids. The CDR3 is CASSARAAGGNYEQYF. The CDR3 DNA sequence: TGTGCCAGCAGCGCGAGGGCAGCGGGGGGGAACTACGAGCAGTACTTC. Full variable domain (missing parts from reference TRBV7-9 and TRBJ2-7): DTGVSQNPRHKITKRGQNVTFRCDPISEHNRLYWYRQTLGQGPEFLTYFQNEAQLEKSRLLSDRFSAERPKGSFSTLEIQRTEQGDSAMYLCASSARAAGGNYEQYFGPGTRLTVT.

V and J are TRBV18 and TRBJ1-1; D unresolved. This CDR3 spans 16 amino acids. Per germline, CDR1 KGHSH and CDR2 LQKENI. Trimming took 0 bases from V and 2 from J, leaving 13 bases between them. CDR3 in amino acids: CASSPPGQVINTEAFF. CDR3 nucleotide sequence: TGTGCCAGCTCACCACCGGGCCAGGTGATTAACACTGAAGCTTTCTTT.

The CDR3 DNA sequence: TGTGCCAGCAGCTTAGGGAACACAGGGTCCGGGGCCAACGTCCTGACTTTC. It translates to CASSLGNTGSGANVLTF. This chain connects TRBV7-2 to TRBJ2-6; possible D gene TRBD1, 6 bases. CDR3 length equals 17 residues. The germline V gene encodes CDR1 SGHTA and CDR2 FQGNSA. V dropped 1 base and J dropped 4 bases, with 14 bases sitting between them.

A word on this clone: Other DNA sequences in the same sample also yield this CDR3. The rearrangement joins TRBV28 to TRBJ1-5; D unclear. With 6 bases removed from V and 0 bases from J, the gap between germline ends came to 12 bases. The germline gives CDR1 MDHEN, CDR2 SYDVKM. This CDR3 is built from 15 residues. The CDR3 sequence is CASSPGGPSNQPQHF. In nucleotides, the CDR3 is TGTGCCAGCAGCCCTGGAGGGCCTAGCAATCAGCCCCAGCATTTT.

The V call is TRBV19, the J call TRBJ2-1, with TRBD2 matching 7 bases. CDR1 and CDR2 from the germline V gene are LNHDA and SQIVND (reference sequence). This CDR3 spans 15 amino acids. Trimming at V came to 6 bases and at J to 0 bases, leaving 5 bases not matched to a gene. The CDR3 region is CASRVGEGSYNEQFF. CDR3 nucleotide sequence: TGTGCCAGTAGAGTAGGGGAGGGCTCCTACAATGAGCAGTTCTTC.

The V and J genes are TRBV19 and TRBJ2-7, with 7 nucleotides matching TRBD1. The CDR3 length is 15 residues. Germline values: CDR1 LNHDA, CDR2 SQIVND (reference sequence). V trimming: 5 bases; J trimming: 3 bases; junction bases outside the gene matches: 10. CDR3 DNA sequence: TGTGCCAGTAGTGGGGGCAGGGGGTCCCTCTACGAGCAGTACTTC. Its protein product is CASSGGRGSLYEQYF.

The CDR3 here is CASRGGSSYNEQFF. The CDR3 DNA is TGTGCCAGCAGGGGGGGGAGCTCCTACAATGAGCAGTTCTTC. The V and J genes are TRBV3-1 (or the pseudogene TRBV3-2) and TRBJ2-1, with TRBD2 matching over 7 bases. There are 14 residues in the CDR3. V lost 6 bases, J lost 0 bases, and 2 bases stayed unmatched. Germline V lookup: CDR1 LGHDT, CDR2 YNNKEL (reference sequence).

The chain uses TRBV19 and TRBJ2-7; 7 bases align to TRBD1. The germline V gene has CDR1 LNHDA and CDR2 SQIVND (reference sequence). Trimming removed 6 bases from V and 1 base from J; junction bases left unmatched: 9. CDR3 length: 15 residues. The CDR3 is CASSLIWGQSYEQYF. CDR3 DNA sequence: TGTGCCAGTAGCCTCATCTGGGGACAGTCCTACGAGCAGTACTTC.

J is TRBJ1-1 and V is TRBV28, with D maybe TRBD1 (6 bases). The CDR3 totals 17 residues. The ends were cut back, 4 bases at V and 1 base at J, with 19 bases in the middle. Looked up from germline, CDR1 is MDHEN and CDR2 is SYDVKM. The CDR3 spells CASSSSRWGHPNTEAFF. CDR3 DNA sequence: TGTGCCAGCAGTTCGAGTCGGTGGGGACACCCGAACACTGAAGCTTTCTTT.

The chain couples TRBV7-3 to TRBJ1-6, with 9 nucleotides matching TRBD1. CDR3 size: 14 residues. Germline lookup yields CDR1 SGHTA and CDR2 FQGTGA. V was clipped by 4 bases and J by 7 bases; unmatched bases: 2. For the CDR3, the DNA is TGTGCCAGCAGCTCGGGACAGGGAAATTCACCCCTCCACTTT. It yields the protein CASSSGQGNSPLHF.

The chain is built from TRBV2 and TRBJ2-1; D is uncertain. Germline V CDR1 and CDR2: SNHLY, FYNNEI. V was clipped by 7 bases and J by 4 bases, with 11 bases between them. CDR3 length: 13 amino acids. CDR3 loop: CASNPLNYNEQFF. The DNA for the CDR3 is TGTGCCAGCAACCCACTAAATTACAATGAGCAGTTCTTC.

The chain recombines TRBV7-2 with TRBJ2-7; possibly TRBD2 for D (6 bases). The germline gives CDR1 SGHTA, CDR2 FQGNSA. This CDR3 is 12 amino acids long. Trimming removed 9 bases from V and 6 bases from J, with 15 bases in between. The CDR3 DNA sequence: TGTGCCAGTGGGACTGGCGGGCTCGAGCAGTACTTC. It encodes CASGTGGLEQYF.

The rearrangement uses TRBV5-1 and TRBJ2-2; D is unresolved. The germline V gene encodes CDR1 SGHRS and CDR2 YFSETQ. The CDR3 spans 14 residues. V shed 5 bases and J shed 0 bases, with 8 bases lying between them. For the CDR3, the DNA is TGCGCCAGCAGGGGTATTACGAACACCGGGGAGCTGTTTTTT. This encodes CASRGITNTGELFF.

V gene TRBV29-1 combines with J gene TRBJ2-1; D is perhaps TRBD1 or TRBD2 (6 bases each). Germline V lookup: CDR1 SQVTM, CDR2 ANQGSEA. Trimming took off 0 bases at V and 7 bases at J, with 16 bases between the two ends. This CDR3 contains 15 residues. CDR3 protein: CSVEEWWGAENEQFF. CDR3 DNA: TGCAGCGTTGAAGAATGGTGGGGGGCTGAAAATGAGCAGTTCTTC.

This clone has more than one count but fewer than ten. The genes are TRBV30 and TRBJ2-2, with 11 positions matching TRBD2. The CDR3 extends over 16 amino acids. The germline CDR1 and CDR2 sequences are GTSNPN and SVGIG (reference sequence). J was trimmed by 7 bases and V by 1 base; bases with no gene match: 8. CDR3 nucleotides: TGTGCCTGGAGTGCCCTTAGCGGGGGGGCGATCGGGGAGCTGTTTTTT. Its protein is CAWSALSGGAIGELFF.

The CDR3 DNA follows: TGTGCCAGCAGCCCACCACAGGGTACGAGCTACAATGAGCAGTTCTTC. Translated: CASSPPQGTSYNEQFF. The chain is built from TRBV9 and TRBJ2-1, with a weak D call TRBD1 (6 bases). The CDR3 has 16 residues. V was pared by 4 bases and J by 3 bases, with 17 bases between. Germline lookup yields CDR1 SGDLS and CDR2 YYNGEE. Variable domain in full (rest from reference TRBV9 and TRBJ2-1): DSGVTQTPKHLITATGQRVTLRCSPRSGDLSVYWYQQSLDQGLQFLIQYYNGEERAKGNILERFSAQQFPDLHSELNLSSLELGDSALYFCASSPPQGTSYNEQFFGPGTRLTVL.

The V gene is TRBV6-4, the J gene TRBJ2-2; D possibly corresponds to TRBD2 (5 bases). This CDR3 contains 14 residues. The V and J ends lost 2 bases and 1 base respectively, with 5 bases between them. Germline V gives CDR1 MRHNA, CDR2 SNTAGT. The CDR3 coding sequence is TGTGCCAGCAGTGACACTAGGAACACCGGGGAGCTGTTTTTT. The encoded protein is CASSDTRNTGELFF.

This clone showed up just once. The chain has TRBV5-1 and TRBJ1-1; possible D gene TRBD1, 6 bases. The CDR3 sequence is 15 residues long. V shed 4 bases and J shed 1 base, with 14 bases lying between them. Germline CDR1 and CDR2: SGHRS and YFSETQ. As DNA, the CDR3 is TGCGCCAGCAGCGCCCCACAGGGAAAGAACACTGAAGCTTTCTTT. Encoded protein: CASSAPQGKNTEAFF.

The J gene is TRBJ2-5, the V gene TRBV24-1; D possibly corresponds to TRBD1 (5 bases). There are 17 residues in the CDR3. Per the germline V gene, CDR1 is KGHDR and CDR2 is SFDVKD. Trimming removed 2 bases from V and 2 bases from J, with 17 bases in between. For the CDR3, the DNA is TGTGCCACCAGTGATTGGGGCCGCCCCAGGGCTCAAGAGACCCAGTACTTC. Encoded protein: CATSDWGRPRAQETQYF.

The CDR3 nucleotides are TGTGCCAGCAGCATCACCTCCTACGAGCAGTACTTC. This encodes CASSITSYEQYF. V and J are TRBV6-2 or TRBV6-3 and TRBJ2-7; unclear D gene. The CDR3 is 12 amino acids. Germline CDR1 is MNHEY and CDR2 is SVGEGT. V shed 6 bases and J shed 0 bases, with 6 bases lying between them.

This chain joins TRBV28 and TRBJ2-1; no clear D. Trimming cost V 6 bases and J 6 bases, with 12 bases left between them. Germline V gene data show CDR1 as MDHEN and CDR2 as SYDVKM. This CDR3 has 13 residues. The CDR3 nucleotides read TGTGCCAGCAGGGGTTCGACAAGCAATGAGCAGTTCTTC. This translates into CASRGSTSNEQFF.

The chain is built from TRBV30 and TRBJ1-1; D remains unclear. The CDR3 runs 11 residues. Looked up from germline, CDR1 is GTSNPN and CDR2 is SVGIG (reference sequence). Deletions cut 7 bases from V and 5 bases from J, with 11 bases between. CDR3 loop: CASNRRTEAFF. The CDR3 region has the DNA TGTGCCTCTAACCGACGGACTGAAGCTTTCTTT.